Following are 3 T cell receptor beta chains from one sample sequenced in a study of identical twins. TCRdb fed the 5' RACE reads into MiXCR, producing one record per CDR3 protein. Of approximately 500,000 distinct CDR3 sequences listed, 24% were seen once; the top ten hold roughly 2.8%. This same sample was also taken into another study, of T cells expressing NK-cell markers.

Sequenced sample: CD4+ T cells sorted from blood. The receptors here all came from a woman under 30 in good health.

This chain uses TRBV5-1 with TRBJ1-2; 9 nucleotides line up with TRBD1. J lost 2 bases, V lost 0 bases, and 5 bases had no gene match. This CDR3 has 16 amino acids. Germline V gives CDR1 SGHRS, CDR2 YFSETQ. For the CDR3, the DNA is TGCGCCAGCAGCTTGGACCTTGACAGGGGGAACTATGGCTACACCTTC. It translates to CASSLDLDRGNYGYTF.

The J gene is TRBJ2-1, the V gene TRBV10-3; TRBD2 agrees at 9 bases. Germline lookup yields CDR1 ENHRY and CDR2 SYGVKD. V was clipped by 11 bases and J by 2 bases; unmatched bases: 7. The CDR3 has 14 residues. The CDR3 nucleotides read TGTGCCGTCACGCGGGGGGGCCCCTACAATGAGCAGTTCTTC. It specifies CAVTRGGPYNEQFF.

A few counts support this clonotype. V is TRBV27 and J is TRBJ1-6; unclear D gene. The CDR3 loop spans 12 amino acids. V lost 7 bases and J 7 bases, leaving 8 bases between the germline ends. The germline V gene has CDR1 MNHEY and CDR2 SMNVEV (reference sequence). Here the CDR3 DNA reads TGTGCCAGCACCGGACGAAATTCACCCCTCCACTTT. It specifies CASTGRNSPLHF.